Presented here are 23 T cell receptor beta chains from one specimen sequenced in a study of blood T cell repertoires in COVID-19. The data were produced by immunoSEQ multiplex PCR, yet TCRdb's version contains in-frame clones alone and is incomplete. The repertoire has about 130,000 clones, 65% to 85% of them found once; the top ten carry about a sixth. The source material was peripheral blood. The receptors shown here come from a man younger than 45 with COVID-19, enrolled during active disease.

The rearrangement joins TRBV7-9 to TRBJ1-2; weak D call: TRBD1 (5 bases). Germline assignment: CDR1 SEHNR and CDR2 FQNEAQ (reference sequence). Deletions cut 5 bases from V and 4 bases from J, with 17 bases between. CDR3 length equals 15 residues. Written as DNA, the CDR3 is TGTGCCAGCAGCACTTCGTCGGAGGGGCTCTATGGCTACACCTTC. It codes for CASSTSSEGLYGYTF. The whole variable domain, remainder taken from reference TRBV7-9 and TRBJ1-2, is DTGVSQNPRHKITKRGQNVTFRCDPISEHNRLYWYRQTLGQGPEFLTYFQNEAQLEKSRLLSDRFSAERPKGSFSTLEIQRTEQGDSAMYLCASSTSSEGLYGYTFGSGTRLTVV.

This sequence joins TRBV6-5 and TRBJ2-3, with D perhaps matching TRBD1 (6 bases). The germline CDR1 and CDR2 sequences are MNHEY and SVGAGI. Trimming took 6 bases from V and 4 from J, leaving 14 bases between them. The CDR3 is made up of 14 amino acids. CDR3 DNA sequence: TGTGCCAGCAGACCGCCCGGGACACCAGATACGCAGTATTTT. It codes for CASRPPGTPDTQYF.

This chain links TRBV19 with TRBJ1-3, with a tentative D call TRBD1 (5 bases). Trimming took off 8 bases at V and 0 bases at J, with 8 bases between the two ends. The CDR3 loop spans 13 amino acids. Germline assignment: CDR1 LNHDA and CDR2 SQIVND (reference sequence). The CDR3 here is CASHRTSGNTIYF. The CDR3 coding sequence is TGTGCCAGTCACAGGACCTCTGGAAACACCATATATTTT.

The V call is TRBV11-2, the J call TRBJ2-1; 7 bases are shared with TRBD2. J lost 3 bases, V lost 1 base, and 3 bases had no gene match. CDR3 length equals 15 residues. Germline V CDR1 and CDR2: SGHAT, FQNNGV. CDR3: CASSLGGGGYNEQFF. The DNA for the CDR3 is TGTGCCAGCAGCTTAGGCGGGGGTGGCTACAATGAGCAGTTCTTC.

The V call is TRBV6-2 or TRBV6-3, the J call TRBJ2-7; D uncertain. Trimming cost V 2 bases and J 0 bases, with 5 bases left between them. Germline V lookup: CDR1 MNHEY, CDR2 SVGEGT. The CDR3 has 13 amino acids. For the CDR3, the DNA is TGTGCCAGCAGTTACACCTACTCCTACGAGCAGTACTTC. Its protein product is CASSYTYSYEQYF.

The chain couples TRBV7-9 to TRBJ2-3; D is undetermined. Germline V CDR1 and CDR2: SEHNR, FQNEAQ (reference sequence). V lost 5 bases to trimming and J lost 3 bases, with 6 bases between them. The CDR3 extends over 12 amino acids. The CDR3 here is CASSRVTDTQYF. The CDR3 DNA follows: TGTGCCAGCAGCCGGGTAACAGATACGCAGTATTTT.

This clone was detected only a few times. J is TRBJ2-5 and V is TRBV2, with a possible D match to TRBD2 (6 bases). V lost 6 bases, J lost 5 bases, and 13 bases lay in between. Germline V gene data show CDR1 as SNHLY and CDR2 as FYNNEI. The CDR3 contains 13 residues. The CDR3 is CASSRDFRETQYF. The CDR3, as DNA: TGTGCCAGCAGCCGGGACTTTAGGGAGACCCAGTACTTC.

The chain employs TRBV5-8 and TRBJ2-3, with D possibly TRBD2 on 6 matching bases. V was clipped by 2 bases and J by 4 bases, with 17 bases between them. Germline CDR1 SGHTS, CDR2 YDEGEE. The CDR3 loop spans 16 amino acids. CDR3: CASSLVPRRDPDTQYF. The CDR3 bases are TGTGCCAGCAGCTTAGTACCGAGGAGGGATCCAGATACGCAGTATTTT.

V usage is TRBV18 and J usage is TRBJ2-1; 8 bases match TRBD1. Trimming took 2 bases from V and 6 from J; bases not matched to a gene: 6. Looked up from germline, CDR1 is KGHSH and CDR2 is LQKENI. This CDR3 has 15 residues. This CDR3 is CASSPTPGGFNEQFF. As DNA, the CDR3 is TGTGCCAGCTCACCAACCCCAGGGGGCTTCAATGAGCAGTTCTTC. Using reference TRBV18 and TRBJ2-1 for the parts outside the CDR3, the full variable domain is NAGVMQNPRHLVRRRGQEARLRCSPMKGHSHVYWYRQLPEEGLKFMVYLQKENIIDESGMPKERFSAEFPKEGPSILRIQQVVRGDSAAYFCASSPTPGGFNEQFFGPGTRLTVL.

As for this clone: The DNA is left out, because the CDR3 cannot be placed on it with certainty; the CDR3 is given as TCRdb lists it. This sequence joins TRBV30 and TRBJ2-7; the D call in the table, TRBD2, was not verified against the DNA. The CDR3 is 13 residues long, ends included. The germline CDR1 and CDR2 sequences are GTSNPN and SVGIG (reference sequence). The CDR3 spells CAWSVGTGTPEYF.

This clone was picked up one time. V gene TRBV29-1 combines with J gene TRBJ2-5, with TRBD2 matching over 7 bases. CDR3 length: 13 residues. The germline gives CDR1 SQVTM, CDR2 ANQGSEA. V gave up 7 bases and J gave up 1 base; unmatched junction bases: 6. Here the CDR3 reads CSARLAVQETQYF. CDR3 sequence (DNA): TGCAGCGCACGACTAGCCGTCCAAGAGACCCAGTACTTC.

The CDR3 nucleotides read TGTGCCAGTAGTACTCTACCGGGACAGGGAAGGGCCAATCAGCCCCAGCATTTT. Its protein is CASSTLPGQGRANQPQHF. V and J are TRBV19 and TRBJ1-5; 9 positions match TRBD1. The V segment lost 4 bases and the J segment 3 bases; nucleotides outside the gene matches: 13. Germline V lookup: CDR1 LNHDA, CDR2 SQIVND (reference sequence). The CDR3 has 18 amino acids.

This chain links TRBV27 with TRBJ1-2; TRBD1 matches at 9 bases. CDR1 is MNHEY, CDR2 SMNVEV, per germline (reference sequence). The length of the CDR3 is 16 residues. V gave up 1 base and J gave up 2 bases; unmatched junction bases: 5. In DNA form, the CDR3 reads TGTGCCAGCAGTTTATTGGGACAGGGTATGAACTATGGCTACACCTTC. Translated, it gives CASSLLGQGMNYGYTF.

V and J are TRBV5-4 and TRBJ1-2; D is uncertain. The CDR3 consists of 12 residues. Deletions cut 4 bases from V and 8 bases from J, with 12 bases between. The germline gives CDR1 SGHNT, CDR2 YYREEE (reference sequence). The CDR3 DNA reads TGTGCCAGCAGCCGGCCAGGAAAAGGCTACACCTTC. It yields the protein CASSRPGKGYTF.

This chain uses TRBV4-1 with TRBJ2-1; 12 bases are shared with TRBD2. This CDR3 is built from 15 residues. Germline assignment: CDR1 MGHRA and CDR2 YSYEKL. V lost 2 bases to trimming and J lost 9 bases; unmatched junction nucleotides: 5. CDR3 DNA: TGCGCCAGCAGCCAACGGACTAGCGGGAATCGTGAGCAGTTCTTC. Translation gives CASSQRTSGNREQFF.

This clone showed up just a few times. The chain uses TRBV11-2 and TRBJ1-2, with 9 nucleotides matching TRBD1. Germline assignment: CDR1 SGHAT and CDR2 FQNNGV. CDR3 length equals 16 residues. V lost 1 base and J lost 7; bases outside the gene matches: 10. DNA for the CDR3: TGTGCCAGCAGCTTAGGGACCGGGACAGGGATGATTGGCTACACCTTC. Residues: CASSLGTGTGMIGYTF.

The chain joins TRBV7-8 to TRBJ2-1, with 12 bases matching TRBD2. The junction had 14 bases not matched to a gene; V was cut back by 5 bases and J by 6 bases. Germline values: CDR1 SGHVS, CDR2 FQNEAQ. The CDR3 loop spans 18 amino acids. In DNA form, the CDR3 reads TGTGCCAGCAGCCCCCGGAGGCGTGGGACTAGCGGGTCCAATGAGCAGTTCTTC. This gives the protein CASSPRRRGTSGSNEQFF.

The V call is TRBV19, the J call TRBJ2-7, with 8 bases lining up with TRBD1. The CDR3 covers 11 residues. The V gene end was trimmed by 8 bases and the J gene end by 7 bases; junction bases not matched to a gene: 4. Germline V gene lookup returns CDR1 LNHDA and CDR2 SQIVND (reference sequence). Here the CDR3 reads CASRQGREQYF. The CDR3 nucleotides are TGTGCCAGTCGACAGGGGCGTGAGCAGTACTTC.

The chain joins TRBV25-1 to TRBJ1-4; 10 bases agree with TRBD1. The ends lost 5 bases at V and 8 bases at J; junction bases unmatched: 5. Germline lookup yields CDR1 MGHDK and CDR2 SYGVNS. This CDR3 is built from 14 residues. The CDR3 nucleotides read TGTGCCAGCAGTAGGGGGACAGGGGACGAAAAACTGTTTTTT. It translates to CASSRGTGDEKLFF.

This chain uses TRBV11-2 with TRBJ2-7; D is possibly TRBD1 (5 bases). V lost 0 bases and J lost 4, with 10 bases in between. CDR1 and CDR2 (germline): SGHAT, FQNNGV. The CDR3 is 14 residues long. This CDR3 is CASSLEDSPYEQYF. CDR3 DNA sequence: TGTGCCAGCAGCTTAGAAGACAGCCCATACGAGCAGTACTTC.

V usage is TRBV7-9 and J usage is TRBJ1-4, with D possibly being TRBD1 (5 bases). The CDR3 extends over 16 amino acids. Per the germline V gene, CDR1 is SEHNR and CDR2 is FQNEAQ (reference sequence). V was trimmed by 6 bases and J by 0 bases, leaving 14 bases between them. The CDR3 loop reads CASSSGGGATNEKLFF. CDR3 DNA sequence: TGTGCCAGCAGTAGCGGGGGAGGGGCAACTAATGAAAAACTGTTTTTT.

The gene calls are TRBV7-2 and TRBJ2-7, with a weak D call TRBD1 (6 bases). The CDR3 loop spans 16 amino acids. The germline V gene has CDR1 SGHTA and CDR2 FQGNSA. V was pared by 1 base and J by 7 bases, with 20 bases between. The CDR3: CASSLVGRGGLGEQYF. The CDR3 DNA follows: TGTGCCAGCAGCTTAGTTGGGCGTGGGGGCTTGGGGGAGCAGTACTTC.

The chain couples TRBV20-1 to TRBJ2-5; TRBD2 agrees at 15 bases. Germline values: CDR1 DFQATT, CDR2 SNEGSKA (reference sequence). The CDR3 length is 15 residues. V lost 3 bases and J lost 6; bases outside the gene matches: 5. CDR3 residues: CSASRTSGGAKTQYF. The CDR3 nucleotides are TGCAGTGCTAGTAGGACTAGCGGGGGGGCGAAGACCCAGTACTTC.